Listed below are T cell receptor beta chains from one sample, sequenced in a study of blood T cell repertoires in COVID-19. Profiling relied on immunoSEQ multiplex PCR, and the TCRdb table lists in-frame clones only, not all of them. The table shows 150,000 or so clones, with roughly 90% occurring only once. Sequencing was performed on peripheral blood. The receptors were gathered from a man aged 60-69 years with active or convalescent COVID-19. The CDR3 runs from the conserved cysteine through the conserved F or W. The D gene is left open where the match is weak. Expanded clones get a size class; other rows say once, few or many, or leave the size out.

d_gene,j_gene,len,abundance,v_gene,CDR3aa,CDR3nt
.,TRBJ2-7,16,few,TRBV7-9,CASSLGVQDASYEQYF,TGTGCCAGCAGCTTAGGAGTACAGGACGCTTCCTACGAGCAGTACTTC
TRBD1,TRBJ1-5,18,.,TRBV4-2,CASSQATNRGTIGQPQHF,TGTGCCAGCAGCCAAGCCACCAACAGGGGTACAATCGGACAGCCCCAGCATTTT
.,TRBJ1-2,13,.,TRBV7-9,CASSLRDTDGYTF,TGTGCCAGCAGCCTCCGGGACACCGATGGCTACACCTTC
.,TRBJ1-5,12,.,TRBV2,CASRSSNQPQHF,TGTGCCAGCAGATCAAGCAATCAGCCCCAGCATTTT
TRBD1,TRBJ1-1,14,.,TRBV3-1/TRBV3-2,CASSQWTGGSEAFF,TGTGCCAGCAGCCAGTGGACAGGGGGCTCGGAAGCTTTCTTT
TRBD1,TRBJ2-2,15,.,TRBV2,CASTRTGGTTGELFF,TGTGCCAGCACGCGGACAGGGGGGACCACCGGGGAGCTGTTTTTT
TRBD2,TRBJ2-1,16,.,TRBV18,CASLPGLAGAPNEQFF,TGTGCCAGCTTACCGGGACTAGCGGGAGCCCCCAATGAGCAGTTCTTC
TRBD1,TRBJ1-6,16,.,TRBV2,CASSRLGQGNNSPLHF,TGTGCCAGCAGTCGGCTGGGACAGGGGAATAATTCACCCCTCCACTTT
TRBD2,TRBJ2-1,12,.,TRBV3-1/TRBV3-2,CASSSGRGEQFF,TGTGCCAGCAGCTCTGGGAGGGGAGAGCAGTTCTTC
.,TRBJ1-2,12,few,TRBV19,CASSMEGGGYTF,TGTGCCAGTAGTATGGAAGGGGGTGGCTACACCTTC
.,TRBJ1-2,16,.,TRBV27,CASSTISAGWNYGYTF,TGTGCCAGCAGTACAATATCAGCGGGATGGAACTATGGCTACACCTTC
TRBD2,TRBJ2-5,13,.,TRBV5-1,CASIGGDGETQYF,TGCGCCAGCATTGGGGGGGACGGAGAGACCCAGTACTTC
.,TRBJ1-4,17,.,TRBV5-1,CASSLGAGAPTNEKLFF,TGCGCCAGCAGCTTGGGGGCAGGGGCCCCAACTAATGAAAAACTGTTTTTT
.,TRBJ2-1,17,.,TRBV4-2,CASSQDGGDSSYNEQFF,TGTGCCAGCAGCCAAGATGGCGGGGATAGCTCCTACAATGAGCAGTTCTTC
TRBD1,TRBJ2-3,14,.,TRBV19,CASSPRTGSDTQYF,TGTGCCAGTAGTCCTCGGACAGGCTCAGATACGCAGTATTTT
.,TRBJ1-4,13,.,TRBV28,CASNEAGAEKLFF,TGTGCCAGCAATGAGGCAGGGGCTGAAAAACTGTTTTTT
.,TRBJ2-1,12,.,TRBV10-3,CAISESLGEQFF,TGTGCCATCAGTGAGTCGCTCGGGGAGCAGTTCTTC